This TCR beta chain originates from a study of beta chain features in type 1 diabetes. At least ten counts were recorded for this clone. Reverse transcribing all isolated RNA meant expressed TCRB transcripts were sequenced. TCRdb's copy holds only in-frame clones and misses some; the assay was immunoSEQ multiplex PCR. The data show around 340,000 clones, 7% to 9% seen once. The source is a woman under 30 in good health. Sequenced: central memory CD4+ T cells from blood.

In DNA form, the CDR3 reads TGTGCCAGCAGCTCACAACATAGGGGGGCCGATACGCAGTATTTT. It encodes CASSSQHRGADTQYF. The chain carries TRBV7-8 and TRBJ2-3; D possibly matches TRBD1 or TRBD2 (6 bases each). With 4 bases removed from V and 6 bases from J, the gap between germline ends came to 17 bases. This CDR3 is built from 15 residues. Germline values: CDR1 SGHVS, CDR2 FQNEAQ.